This record concerns one T cell receptor beta chain sequence. This sample was included in a study of blood T cell repertoires in COVID-19. Across the study: Material from acute and convalescent COVID-19 was sourced from the United States, Italy and Spain.

Study processing details: Amplifying reference gene primers gave estimates of nucleated cell counts. Libraries were prepared by immunoSEQ multiplex PCR; TCRdb keeps only in-frame clonotypes and omits some of them. V and J calls plus clone size are reproduced from that table; the DNA served to infer D and trimming. This table holds about 25,000 clones, 81% found once. The CDR3 has 14 amino acids. Per germline, CDR1 MNHEY and CDR2 SVGAGI. Losses at the gene ends were 7 bases for V and 9 bases for J; bases not matched to a gene: 11. The sample consisted of peripheral blood. The chain joins TRBV6-5 to TRBJ2-3; 9 nucleotides align to TRBD1. This sequence originates from a man in his sixties or seventies with acute or convalescent COVID-19. The CDR3 DNA sequence: TGTGCCAGCAAAGGGACAGGGCTAAGTCTCACGCAGTATTTT. It is translated as CASKGTGLSLTQYF.